Listed below are T cell receptor beta chains from one sample, sequenced in a study of T-cell reconstitution after alpha-beta-depleted transplantation in children. TCRdb redid the calling of the PCR reads with MiXCR, one entry per CDR3 protein. This table has about 250,000 distinct CDR3 sequences, 20% to 30% appearing once. The specimen was PBMCs, mostly from graft donor cells, collected 360 days after TCRalphabeta/CD19-depleted stem cell transplant. Source of these receptors: a female patient aged 2 to 10 who had a stem cell transplant for congenital amegakaryocytic thrombocytopenia, so the T cells may come from the graft donor. The CDR3 runs from the conserved cysteine through the conserved F or W. The D gene is left open where the match is weak. Clone size is given for some rows only: seen once, a few or many times, or a class if the clone is expanded.

TRBD2 | TRBJ2-7 | TRBV7-2 | . | CASSVGLAGDEQYF | TGTGCCAGCAGCGTAGGACTAGCGGGAGATGAGCAGTACTTC
. | TRBJ2-7 | TRBV5-1 | few | CASSLWGAGSEQYF | TGCGCCAGCAGCTTGTGGGGCGCGGGTTCCGAGCAGTACTTC
TRBD2 | TRBJ2-5 | TRBV27 | few | CASSPSGGGNQYF | TGTGCCAGCAGTCCTTCGGGGGGTGGGAATCAGTACTTC
TRBD1 | TRBJ2-7 | TRBV5-1 | few | CASSFAGTGVSEQYF | TGCGCCAGCAGCTTCGCCGGGACAGGGGTTTCCGAGCAGTACTTC
. | TRBJ2-1 | TRBV2 | many | CASNRAGRAGAYNEQFF | TGTGCCAGCAATCGGGCGGGAAGGGCCGGCGCCTACAATGAGCAGTTCTTC
. | TRBJ2-1 | TRBV19 | . | CASSIDVGVPHNEQFF | TGTGCCAGTAGTATAGATGTGGGTGTCCCCCACAATGAGCAGTTCTTC
. | TRBJ2-5 | TRBV5-1 | few | CASSVDQQEGEAQYF | TGCGCCAGCAGCGTTGACCAACAGGAGGGGGAGGCCCAGTACTTC
. | TRBJ2-7 | TRBV20-1 | . | CSARYAGSEQYF | TGCAGTGCTAGGTATGCGGGGAGCGAGCAGTACTTC
. | TRBJ2-7 | TRBV7-2 | . | CASRRSLSSEQYF | TGTGCCAGCAGAAGATCGTTGTCCTCCGAGCAGTACTTC
. | TRBJ1-5 | TRBV9 | once | CASSAGIGVDPQHF | TGTGCCAGCAGCGCAGGGATAGGGGTGGATCCCCAGCATTTT
. | TRBJ1-1 | TRBV4-1 | . | CASSQEAGFGEAFF | TGCGCCAGCAGCCAAGAGGCCGGGTTCGGTGAAGCTTTCTTT
. | TRBJ2-7 | TRBV7-2 | . | CASSLSGGYTTRRYEQYF | TGTGCCAGCAGCTTATCGGGTGGATACACCACTCGCAGATACGAGCAGTACTTC
. | TRBJ2-1 | TRBV5-1 | once | CASSLELGNEQFF | TGCGCCAGCAGCCTTGAGCTAGGCAATGAGCAGTTCTTC
. | TRBJ1-5 | TRBV28 | once | CASSLSLGHYQPQHF | TGTGCCAGCAGTTTATCGCTGGGACATTATCAGCCCCAGCATTTT
TRBD1 | TRBJ2-7 | TRBV4-1 | many | CASSQIRGPSYEQYF | TGCGCCAGCAGCCAGATCAGGGGGCCCTCCTACGAGCAGTACTTC
TRBD2 | TRBJ2-5 | TRBV20-1 | . | CSATGLAGSQETQYF | TGCAGTGCAACGGGACTAGCGGGGTCTCAAGAGACCCAGTACTTC
. | TRBJ1-2 | TRBV20-1 | . | CSGGSPNYGYTF | TGCAGTGGTGGGAGCCCTAACTATGGCTACACCTTC
TRBD2 | TRBJ2-3 | TRBV6-5 | many | CASSSIGGAHSTDTQYF | TGTGCCAGCAGTTCGATCGGGGGGGCTCATAGCACAGATACGCAGTATTTT
. | TRBJ2-2 | TRBV5-1 | . | CASSLAQTDVGELFF | TGCGCCAGCAGCTTGGCACAGACTGATGTCGGGGAGCTGTTTTTT
. | TRBJ1-1 | TRBV2 | . | CASRLGEMNTEAFF | TGTGCCAGCAGATTAGGGGAGATGAACACTGAAGCTTTCTTT